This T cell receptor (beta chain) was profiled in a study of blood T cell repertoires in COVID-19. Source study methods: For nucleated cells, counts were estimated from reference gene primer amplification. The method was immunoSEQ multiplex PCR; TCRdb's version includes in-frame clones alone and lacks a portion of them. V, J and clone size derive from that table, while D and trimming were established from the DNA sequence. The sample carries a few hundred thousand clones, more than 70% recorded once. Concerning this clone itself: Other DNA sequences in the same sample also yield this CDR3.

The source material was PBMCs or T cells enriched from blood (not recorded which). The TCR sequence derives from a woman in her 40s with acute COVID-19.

CDR3: CASSLDRNQPQHF. The CDR3 nucleotides read TGTGCCAGCAGCCTCGACAGAAATCAGCCCCAGCATTTT. The chain joins TRBV6-5 to TRBJ1-5; a weak D match, TRBD1 (5 bases). Per germline, CDR1 MNHEY and CDR2 SVGAGI. The length of the CDR3 is 13 residues. Deletions cut 6 bases from V and 4 bases from J, with 10 bases between.